This T cell receptor (beta chain) was identified during a study of T cells after yellow fever vaccination. Study as a whole: SMART-Seq v4 Ultra Low Input served to prepare low-cell-number fractions.

This clonotype appeared a few times. Its antigen is undetermined. MiXCR was run by TCRdb on the 5' RACE reads, yielding one entry per CDR3 protein. Here the sample spans about 260,000 distinct CDR3 sequences, approximately 13% being singletons. The ends were cut back, 3 bases at V and 11 bases at J, with 16 bases in the middle. The CDR3 consists of 13 residues. Germline V gives CDR1 LGHNA, CDR2 YSLEER. General study results and limits: Overall, a small share of clonotypes was seen in both CD4 and CD8 compartments.

The material was CD4+ T cells sorted from PBMCs, obtained 45 days after the yellow fever booster vaccination. The TCR originated in a man under 40 who received the YFV17D yellow fever vaccine. The genes are TRBV4-3 and TRBJ1-1; D is uncertain. The CDR3 is CASSHNSGEPAFF. CDR3 DNA sequence: TGCGCCAGCAGCCATAATAGTGGGGAGCCGGCTTTCTTT.